A single TCR beta chain is shown here with its context. In the authors' workflow: Amplified reference gene primers provided the basis for estimating nucleated cell counts. Here immunoSEQ multiplex PCR was the method, and the copy in TCRdb shows in-frame clones only, minus some. Clonal size and the V and J genes are those of that table, whereas D and trimming came from the DNA. Of about 100,000 clones listed, approximately 92% are singletons. These data are taken from a study of blood T cell repertoires in COVID-19. Study-level information: From the United States, Italy and Spain came samples of acute and convalescent COVID-19. T cells, B-cell-depleted T cells, or PBMCs supplied cDNA or gDNA.

The CDR3 is 15 residues long. Germline CDR1 reads WNHNN; CDR2 reads SYGVQD (reference sequence). The V end was cut by 2 bases, the J end by 6 bases, with 14 bases between. The sequence was collected from a man in his forties or fifties with active COVID-19. Source material: peripheral blood. The chain combines TRBV10-1 with TRBJ2-1; weak D call: TRBD2 (6 bases). The CDR3 loop reads CASSETGEDFNEQFF. The CDR3, as DNA: TGCGCCAGCAGTGAGACGGGGGAGGACTTCAATGAGCAGTTCTTC.